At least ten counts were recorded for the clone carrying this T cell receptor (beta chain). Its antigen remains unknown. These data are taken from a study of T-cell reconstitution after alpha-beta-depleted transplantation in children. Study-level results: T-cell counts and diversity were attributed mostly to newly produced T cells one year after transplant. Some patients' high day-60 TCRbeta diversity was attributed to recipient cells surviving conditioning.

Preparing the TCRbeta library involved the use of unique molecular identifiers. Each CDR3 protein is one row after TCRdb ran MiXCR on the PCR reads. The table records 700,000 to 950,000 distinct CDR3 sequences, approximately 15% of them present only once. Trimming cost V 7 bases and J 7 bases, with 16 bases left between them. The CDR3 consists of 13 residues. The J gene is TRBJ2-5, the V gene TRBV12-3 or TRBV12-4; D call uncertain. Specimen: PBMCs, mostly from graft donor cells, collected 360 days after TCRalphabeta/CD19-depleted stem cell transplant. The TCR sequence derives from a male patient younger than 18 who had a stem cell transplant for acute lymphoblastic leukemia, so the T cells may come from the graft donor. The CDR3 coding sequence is TGTGCCAGCACCCCGGGCGCCTACGGGACCCAGTACTTC. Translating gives CASTPGAYGTQYF.